A single sample is the source of the 27 T cell receptor beta chains below, sequenced in a study of blood T cells in healthy people across ages (dated by TCRdb to the mid-2010s). The library came from 5' RACE. Sequenced on an Illumina HiSeq 2500. The second PCR ran for roughly 7 to 11 cycles and used a J-beta primer mix along with a sample-barcoded 5' primer. The raw public reads went through TCRdb reprocessing: fastp at Q25, MiXCR clone calling, in-frame beta chains kept. Under each unique CDR3 protein, matching rows form one entry showing the most common genes and DNA. The sample table lists around 1,000,000 distinct CDR3 sequences, almost 25% of them with a count of one. The ten most abundant clones make up around 0.75% of the sample. These data also formed part of another study, on T cells of mothers and their children.

Sequenced input: blood. The receptors come from a girl aged 2-9 years in good health.

The rearrangement uses TRBV5-8 and TRBJ1-1, with D perhaps matching TRBD1 (6 bases). The CDR3 runs to 16 residues. Germline CDR1 is SGHTS and CDR2 is YDEGEE. Trimming stripped 1 base from V and 4 bases from J, with 17 bases between. The CDR3, as DNA: TGTGCCAGCAGCTTGATTTCGGGGGCAGGCGGCACTGAAGCTTTCTTT. This sequence encodes CASSLISGAGGTEAFF.

This clonotype was detected a few times. J is TRBJ1-2 and V is TRBV20-1; a weak D match, TRBD1 (5 bases). The V gene's germline CDR1 is DFQATT and CDR2 SNEGSKA (reference sequence). CDR3 size: 12 residues. The V gene lost 8 bases and the J gene lost 6 bases, with 16 bases spanning the gap. CDR3 DNA: TGCAGTATAAACCGGGGGGTGGATGGCTACACCTTC. Translating it yields CSINRGVDGYTF.

This clonotype was recorded many times. The chain's CDR3 is CASSLVQGPSYEQYF. The CDR3 DNA reads TGTGCCAGCAGCTTAGTACAGGGACCATCCTACGAGCAGTACTTC. This chain connects TRBV7-8 to TRBJ2-7, with a tentative D call TRBD1 (6 bases). The CDR3 runs to 15 residues. Germline CDR1 is SGHVS and CDR2 is FQNEAQ. V dropped 1 base and J dropped 1 base, with 11 bases sitting between them.

The CDR3 is CASSSALGQGYEQYF. Written as DNA, the CDR3 is TGTGCCAGCAGTTCCGCTTTGGGACAGGGCTACGAGCAGTACTTC. The chain has TRBV11-2 and TRBJ2-7; 9 nucleotides match TRBD1. Germline CDR1 and CDR2: SGHAT and FQNNGV. The CDR3 spans 15 residues. V was clipped by 6 bases and J by 3 bases; unmatched bases: 9.

This clonotype was counted a few times. One end of the junction fails to match germline, which may point to a read error. V usage is TRBV6-5 and J usage is TRBJ1-3; the match to TRBD1 covers 7 bases. Germline CDR1 and CDR2: MNHEY and SVGAGI. The CDR3 spans 16 residues. The CDR3, as DNA: TGTGCCTGCAGTTACGCCCCAGGGGGCTCTGGAAACACCATATATTTT. Residues: CACSYAPGGSGNTIYF.

This clonotype was counted only a few times. Here the CDR3 reads CASSFASEQFF. In DNA form, the CDR3 reads TGCGCCAGCAGCTTCGCTTCCGAGCAGTTCTTC. The chain joins TRBV5-1 to TRBJ2-1; D call uncertain. Trimming took off 2 bases at V and 10 bases at J, with 7 bases between the two ends. There are 11 residues in the CDR3. Germline-derived CDR1 and CDR2 are SGHRS and YFSETQ.

The chain has TRBV9 and TRBJ2-2, with a weak D call TRBD2 (5 bases). V lost 0 bases to trimming and J lost 7 bases, with 16 bases between them. Germline V gene sequence: CDR1 SGDLS, CDR2 YYNGEE. The CDR3 covers 16 residues. DNA for the CDR3: TGTGCCAGCAGCGTAGTGTCACACCTGGGGAGCGGGGAGCTGTTTTTT. This sequence encodes CASSVVSHLGSGELFF.

This chain uses TRBV4-3 with TRBJ2-1; tentatively, D is TRBD1 (7 bases). This CDR3 region has 16 residues. The germline V gene encodes CDR1 LGHNA and CDR2 YSLEER. The V end lost 0 bases, the J end lost 9 bases, and 18 bases lay between the germline ends. CDR3 region: CASSQDGSGGTGEQFF. CDR3 nucleotides: TGCGCCAGCAGCCAAGATGGGTCAGGGGGGACGGGTGAGCAGTTCTTC.

J is TRBJ1-2 and V is TRBV24-1; D not resolved. The ends were cut back, 0 bases at V and 3 bases at J, with 7 bases in the middle. The germline V gene encodes CDR1 KGHDR and CDR2 SFDVKD. CDR3 length equals 14 residues. The CDR3 DNA follows: TGTGCCACCAGTGATTTGAGGGAGGACTATGGCTACACCTTC. Protein product: CATSDLREDYGYTF.

V gene TRBV29-1 combines with J gene TRBJ2-7, with D tentatively TRBD1 or TRBD2 (5 bases each). The ends were cut back, 6 bases at V and 1 base at J, with 13 bases in the middle. The germline CDR1 and CDR2 sequences are SQVTM and ANQGSEA. The CDR3 is made up of 13 amino acids. CDR3 DNA sequence: TGCAGCGTGACCGGGACCTATTCCTACGAGCAGTACTTC. This sequence encodes CSVTGTYSYEQYF.

The chain links TRBV6-5 to TRBJ2-5, with TRBD2 as a possible D gene (5 bases). The J call is uncertain, as TRBJ2-1 better fits the DNA end. Looked up from germline, CDR1 is MNHEY and CDR2 is SVGAGI. This CDR3 is 13 amino acids long. The CDR3 region is CASSYLRGNEQFF. CDR3 nucleotide sequence: TGTGCCAGCAGTTACTTGCGAGGGAATGAGCAGTTCTTC.

The chain carries TRBV4-3 and TRBJ2-3; unclear D gene. CDR1 and CDR2 (germline): LGHNA, YSLEER. The V end lost 0 bases, the J end lost 1 base, and 2 bases lay between the germline ends. The CDR3 has 13 residues. Here the CDR3 DNA reads TGCGCCAGCAGCCAAGACCGCACAGATACGCAGTATTTT. Protein product: CASSQDRTDTQYF.

The chain has TRBV28 and TRBJ2-7, with D perhaps being TRBD1 or TRBD2 (6 bases each). The CDR3 is 14 amino acids. Per the germline V gene, CDR1 is MDHEN and CDR2 is SYDVKM. V lost 8 bases and J lost 2, with 16 bases in between. The CDR3 coding sequence is TGTGCCAGCCAGGACGGGGGCGGCCCCTACGAGCAGTACTTC. Encoded protein: CASQDGGGPYEQYF.

The rearrangement links TRBV12-3 or TRBV12-4 to TRBJ1-1, with a tentative D call TRBD1 (5 bases). This CDR3 comprises 13 residues. The V end lost 6 bases, the J end lost 4 bases, and 12 bases lay between the germline ends. Here the CDR3 reads CASRQTGSTEAFF. The CDR3 DNA follows: TGTGCCAGCAGGCAAACAGGCAGCACTGAAGCTTTCTTT.

The V call is TRBV18, the J call TRBJ1-2; D uncertain. The CDR3 sequence is 15 residues long. Trimming cost V 3 bases and J 3 bases, with 14 bases left between them. Germline assignment: CDR1 KGHSH and CDR2 LQKENI. This CDR3 is CASSPHTRADYGYTF. The CDR3 DNA follows: TGTGCCAGCTCACCTCATACACGGGCGGACTATGGCTACACCTTC.

This clonotype showed up just a few times. This chain joins TRBV28 and TRBJ1-1; no definite D call. Germline V gene lookup returns CDR1 MDHEN and CDR2 SYDVKM. The CDR3 runs 14 residues. V was trimmed by 2 bases and J by 3 bases, leaving 10 bases between them. CDR3 sequence: CASSLRGKDTEAFF. The CDR3 DNA reads as TGTGCCAGCAGTTTACGGGGAAAGGACACTGAAGCTTTCTTT.

This clonotype was seen a handful of times. This chain uses TRBV20-1 with TRBJ2-1; D is uncertain. Trimming stripped 0 bases from V and 4 bases from J, with 1 base between. The CDR3 loop spans 11 amino acids. Germline CDR1 DFQATT, CDR2 SNEGSKA (reference sequence). CDR3 sequence: CSAREYNEQFF. CDR3 DNA: TGCAGTGCTAGAGAGTACAATGAGCAGTTCTTC.

This clonotype turned up a few times. The chain combines TRBV5-1 with TRBJ2-1; weak D call: TRBD2 (6 bases). Trimming removed 0 bases at V and 7 bases at J, with 20 bases between. This CDR3 comprises 17 residues. From germline, CDR1 is SGHRS and CDR2 YFSETQ. In DNA, the CDR3 is TGCGCCAGCAGCTTGGCGTCGACGGGGAGGATTGGTAATGAGCAGTTCTTC. Amino acids: CASSLASTGRIGNEQFF.

The chain couples TRBV5-1 to TRBJ1-1; possibly TRBD1 for D (5 bases). The CDR3 is 13 amino acids. Germline V CDR1 and CDR2: SGHRS, YFSETQ. V lost 0 bases and J 11 bases, leaving 14 bases between the germline ends. CDR3 coding DNA: TGCGCCAGCAGCTTGGGGTCAGGGACGCTTGCTTTCTTT. It is translated as CASSLGSGTLAFF.

This sequence joins TRBV20-1 and TRBJ2-4; D is possibly TRBD2 (5 bases). The V end lost 1 base, the J end lost 6 bases, and 19 bases lay between the germline ends. The CDR3 spans 16 residues. The germline gives CDR1 DFQATT, CDR2 SNEGSKA (reference sequence). The CDR3 DNA reads as TGCAGTGCTAGAGGAGGGTTGAGGAAAGTGCGAAACATTCAGTACTTC. This sequence encodes CSARGGLRKVRNIQYF.

The chain recombines TRBV5-1 with TRBJ2-1; 8 nucleotides align to TRBD2. This CDR3 has 17 amino acids. The V gene's germline CDR1 is SGHRS and CDR2 YFSETQ. The V segment lost 0 bases and the J segment 3 bases; nucleotides outside the gene matches: 8. The CDR3 DNA reads TGCGCCAGCAGCTTGGTCCGTAGCGGGGTAGGCTACAATGAGCAGTTCTTC. This translates into CASSLVRSGVGYNEQFF.

This chain links TRBV7-2 with TRBJ1-2; D perhaps matches TRBD1 (5 bases). V lost 1 base to trimming and J lost 5 bases, with 11 bases between them. Germline values: CDR1 SGHTA, CDR2 FQGNSA. This CDR3 spans 14 amino acids. CDR3: CASSLESGGYGYTF. Here the CDR3 DNA reads TGTGCCAGCAGCTTAGAATCCGGGGGATATGGCTACACCTTC.

The chain recombines TRBV19 with TRBJ2-5, with D perhaps TRBD2 (6 bases). Germline lookup yields CDR1 LNHDA and CDR2 SQIVND (reference sequence). V was trimmed by 4 bases and J by 3 bases, leaving 12 bases between them. The CDR3 runs to 14 residues. The CDR3 nucleotides read TGTGCCAGTAGTAATGGCGGGATTGAAGAGACCCAGTACTTC. Its protein is CASSNGGIEETQYF.

V gene TRBV14 combines with J gene TRBJ1-2, with D perhaps TRBD1 (6 bases). Per the germline V gene, CDR1 is SGHDN and CDR2 is FVKESK. Deletions cut 1 base from V and 7 bases from J, with 16 bases between. This CDR3 region has 15 residues. The CDR3 bases are TGTGCCAGCAGCCAAGCTGGGGGCGGAATCTCTGGCTACACCTTC. Residues: CASSQAGGGISGYTF. Using reference TRBV14 and TRBJ1-2 for the parts outside the CDR3, the full variable domain is EAGVTQFPSHSVIEKGQTVTLRCDPISGHDNLYWYRRVMGKEIKFLLHFVKESKQDESGMPNNRFLAERTGGTYSTLKVQPAELEDSGVYFCASSQAGGGISGYTFGSGTRLTVV.

This clonotype has a handful of counts. The V call is TRBV7-2, the J call TRBJ1-6, with D unclear. This CDR3 region has 15 residues. V lost 5 bases, J lost 9 bases, and 17 bases lay in between. Germline CDR1 and CDR2: SGHTA and FQGNSA. CDR3 bases: TGTGCCAGCAGCCTGGACGGCCCGATTCGTTCACCCCTCCACTTT. It encodes CASSLDGPIRSPLHF. The full variable domain, in which reference TRBV7-2 and TRBJ1-6 provide the parts outside the CDR3, is GAGVSQSPSNKVTEKGKDVELRCDPISGHTALYWYRQSLGQGLEFLIYFQGNSAPDKSGLPSDRFSAERTGGSVSTLTIQRTQQEDSAVYLCASSLDGPIRSPLHFGNGTRLTVT.

This clonotype was recorded a few times. The chain recombines TRBV28 with TRBJ2-5; 9 bases are a match to TRBD2. Per germline, CDR1 MDHEN and CDR2 SYDVKM. Germline trimming cut 7 bases from V and 5 bases from J; bases unmatched to any gene: 14. The CDR3 loop spans 16 amino acids. CDR3: CASKGLASPLGETQYF. The DNA of the CDR3 is TGTGCCAGCAAGGGACTAGCTTCTCCTCTAGGGGAGACCCAGTACTTC.

The gene calls are TRBV7-6 and TRBJ2-7, with no clear D. The ends were cut back, 3 bases at V and 0 bases at J, with 15 bases in the middle. The V gene's germline CDR1 is SGHVS and CDR2 FNYEAQ. The CDR3 is made up of 16 amino acids. As DNA, the CDR3 is TGTGCCAGCAGCTTGACGGCAGTCCTAAGCTCCTACGAGCAGTACTTC. Its translation: CASSLTAVLSSYEQYF. Full variable domain (rest looked up from reference TRBV7-6 and TRBJ2-7): GAGVSQSPRYKVTKRGQDVALRCDPISGHVSLYWYRQALGQGPEFLTYFNYEAQQDKSGLPNDRFSAERPEGSISTLTIQRTEQRDSAMYRCASSLTAVLSSYEQYFGPGTRLTVT.